This T cell receptor beta chain is from a study of regulatory T cells in long-lasting Graves disease. The CDR3 has 13 amino acids. Trimming removed 4 bases at V and 9 bases at J, with 13 bases between. The germline CDR1 and CDR2 sequences are SGHTA and FQGTGA. Investigators prepared the TCR beta libraries by applying iRepertoire HTBI primers and Arm-PCR of CDR3 regions. TCRdb re-called the multiplex PCR reads with MiXCR, one entry per CDR3 protein. Counted here are a few hundred thousand distinct CDR3 sequences, 20% to 25% occurring once; the ten biggest clones make up approximately 27%. As for time point: persistent/refractory GD, antithyroid drugs over 5 years with positive TRAb. PBMCs provided the RNA from which the TCR library was made.

Sequencing was performed on peripheral blood mononuclear cells (PBMCs), taken when the disease was refractory, from a patient treated with antithyroid drugs. V is TRBV7-3 and J is TRBJ2-1, with D perhaps TRBD1 (6 bases). The clonotype comes from a woman in her forties with Graves disease. CDR3 region: CASSSSGGLEQFF. Written as DNA, the CDR3 is TGTGCCAGCAGCTCTAGTGGGGGCCTTGAGCAGTTCTTC.